A single sample is the source of the 21 T cell receptor beta chains below, sequenced in a study of blood T cell repertoires in COVID-19. Clones were sequenced by immunoSEQ multiplex PCR, and TCRdb holds only the in-frame ones, with some missing. The table has about 260,000 clones, 85% to 90% seen once. The source material was peripheral blood. These receptors all stem from a human donor in a cohort sampled during active COVID-19.

The J gene is TRBJ1-3, the V gene TRBV18; D uncertain. Germline values: CDR1 KGHSH, CDR2 LQKENI. The ends were cut back, 3 bases at V and 4 bases at J, with 7 bases in the middle. This CDR3 contains 13 residues. CDR3 nucleotide sequence: TGTGCCAGCTCACCCGTTCCCGGAAACACCATATATTTT. Translating it yields CASSPVPGNTIYF. Full variable domain (missing parts from reference TRBV18 and TRBJ1-3): NAGVMQNPRHLVRRRGQEARLRCSPMKGHSHVYWYRQLPEEGLKFMVYLQKENIIDESGMPKERFSAEFPKEGPSILRIQQVVRGDSAAYFCASSPVPGNTIYFGEGSWLTVV.

This rearrangement joins TRBV27 to TRBJ2-7; D unclear. The CDR3 is 14 residues long. V was clipped by 5 bases and J by 6 bases, with 17 bases between them. Germline V gene data show CDR1 as MNHEY and CDR2 as SMNVEV (reference sequence). The CDR3, as DNA: TGTGCCAGCAGTCCTACCCGCATCCATCTCGAGCAGTACTTC. It is translated as CASSPTRIHLEQYF.

V is TRBV19 and J is TRBJ1-2; 9 bases are a match to TRBD1. CDR3 length: 14 amino acids. The trim removed 5 bases at V and 4 bases at J, leaving 5 bases unmatched. The germline CDR1 and CDR2 sequences are LNHDA and SQIVND (reference sequence). The CDR3 nucleotides are TGTGCCAGTAGTCCCGGACAGGGGCCCTATGGCTACACCTTC. Translated: CASSPGQGPYGYTF.

J is TRBJ2-1 and V is TRBV21-1; no check of the table's D call, TRBD2, against the DNA was made. TRBV21-1 is designated a pseudogene. The CDR3 extends over 13 amino acids. The CDR3 here is CARLLAGAHEQFF. The CDR3 nucleotides are TGTGCCAGACTGCTAGCGGGAGCACATGAGCAGTTCTTC.

The chain couples TRBV6-6 to TRBJ2-1; D is perhaps TRBD1 (5 bases). The germline gives CDR1 MNHNY, CDR2 SVGAGI (reference sequence). CDR3 length: 13 amino acids. V lost 7 bases and J 7 bases, leaving 14 bases between the germline ends. This CDR3 is CASIRGGRNEQFF. CDR3 nucleotides: TGTGCCAGCATTAGGGGCGGAAGGAATGAGCAGTTCTTC.

The chain uses TRBV18 and TRBJ2-7; the D is unclear. Germline V CDR1 and CDR2: KGHSH, LQKENI. This CDR3 region has 13 residues. V was pared by 4 bases and J by 3 bases, with 10 bases between. CDR3 protein: CASSLTPNYEQYF. The CDR3 nucleotides read TGTGCCAGCTCACTGACTCCAAACTACGAGCAGTACTTC.

Details on this clone: Distinct nucleotide sequences in the sample also encode this CDR3. This chain joins TRBV20-1 and TRBJ2-3; possibly TRBD1 for D (6 bases). The germline V gene has CDR1 DFQATT and CDR2 SNEGSKA (reference sequence). The CDR3 covers 11 residues. V was clipped by 3 bases and J by 6 bases, with 7 bases between them. The CDR3 DNA is TGCAGTGCTAGGAGGGGGGATACGCAGTATTTT. Translated, it gives CSARRGDTQYF.

This clone is a singleton in its sample. This chain connects TRBV6-5 to TRBJ1-2; a weak D match, TRBD1 (5 bases). Trimming took 6 bases from V and 4 from J, leaving 12 bases between them. The CDR3 totals 13 residues. The V gene's germline CDR1 is MNHEY and CDR2 SVGAGI. CDR3 amino acids: CASRTDRIYGYTF. DNA of the CDR3: TGTGCCAGCAGAACTGACAGAATCTATGGCTACACCTTC.

The chain is built from TRBV4-3 and TRBJ2-7, with 12 bases lining up with TRBD2. J lost 4 bases, V lost 3 bases, and 10 bases had no gene match. CDR1 LGHNA and CDR2 YSLEER come from the germline V gene. The CDR3 sequence is 17 residues long. For the CDR3, the DNA is TGCGCCAGCAGCCAGGACCTCCCGACTAGCGGGAGTTACGAGCAGTACTTC. This sequence encodes CASSQDLPTSGSYEQYF.

V gene TRBV10-3 combines with J gene TRBJ1-1; 8 bases fit TRBD1. Germline V gene lookup returns CDR1 ENHRY and CDR2 SYGVKD. The CDR3 contains 14 residues. The junction had 4 bases not matched to a gene; V was cut back by 7 bases and J by 0 bases. Here the CDR3 reads CAITGDRLNTEAFF. CDR3 sequence (DNA): TGTGCCATCACGGGGGACAGGCTGAACACTGAAGCTTTCTTT.

This clone was detected only once. Here the CDR3 reads CASSPGVAASNSPLHF. The CDR3 DNA is TGTGCCAGCAGCCCAGGGGTGGCAGCGAGTAATTCACCCCTCCACTTT. The chain joins TRBV9 to TRBJ1-6; a possible D gene is TRBD1 (6 bases). Trimming shortened V by 4 bases and J by 6 bases, and 17 bases separated the two germline ends. The CDR3 contains 16 residues. Germline values: CDR1 SGDLS, CDR2 YYNGEE.

The V gene is TRBV5-1, the J gene TRBJ2-5, with 9 nucleotides matching TRBD2. This CDR3 is 16 amino acids long. Germline V gene data show CDR1 as SGHRS and CDR2 as YFSETQ. Unmatched junction bases numbered 5, after V lost 1 base and J lost 1 base. CDR3 DNA sequence: TGCGCCAGCAGCTTGCTAGCGGGGTTTTCCCAAGAGACCCAGTACTTC. Its translation is CASSLLAGFSQETQYF.

The rearrangement joins TRBV5-1 to TRBJ2-3, with D possibly matching TRBD2 (5 bases). The CDR3 totals 16 residues. The V gene lost 4 bases and the J gene lost 1 base, with 16 bases spanning the gap. Germline V gene lookup returns CDR1 SGHRS and CDR2 YFSETQ. Here the CDR3 reads CASSRRPNSGTDTQYF. CDR3 in DNA: TGCGCCAGCAGCCGCCGACCCAATAGCGGCACAGATACGCAGTATTTT. Based on the CDR3 plus reference TRBV5-1 and TRBJ2-3, the full variable domain is KAGVTQTPRYLIKTRGQQVTLSCSPISGHRSVSWYQQTPGQGLQFLFEYFSETQRNKGNFPGRFSGRQFSNSRSEMNVSTLELGDSALYLCASSRRPNSGTDTQYFGPGTRLTVL.

A few counts support this clone. This sequence joins TRBV7-2 and TRBJ2-7; possibly TRBD2 for D (5 bases). This CDR3 spans 14 amino acids. Per germline, CDR1 SGHTA and CDR2 FQGNSA. The V end was cut by 5 bases, the J end by 3 bases, with 14 bases between. CDR3 nucleotides: TGTGCCAGCAGCCCCCTACTAGGGTTCTACGAGCAGTACTTC. It yields the protein CASSPLLGFYEQYF.

The chain links TRBV6-5 to TRBJ1-2, with TRBD1 identical over 7 bases. Trimming took 6 bases from V and 8 from J; bases not matched to a gene: 6. The CDR3 covers 12 residues. Germline V gene lookup returns CDR1 MNHEY and CDR2 SVGAGI. CDR3 loop: CASRTTGEGYTF. Written as DNA, the CDR3 is TGTGCCAGCAGGACTACAGGGGAGGGCTACACCTTC.

The chain joins TRBV7-8 to TRBJ2-7; TRBD2 matches at 11 bases. The germline V gene encodes CDR1 SGHVS and CDR2 FQNEAQ. Germline trimming cut 3 bases from V and 3 bases from J; bases unmatched to any gene: 4. The CDR3 extends over 15 amino acids. In DNA form, the CDR3 reads TGTGCCAGCAGCTTTACTAGCGGGAGTAGCTACGAGCAGTACTTC. Residues: CASSFTSGSSYEQYF.

The rearrangement uses TRBV6-5 and TRBJ1-1, with 7 bases matching TRBD1. Germline CDR1 MNHEY, CDR2 SVGAGI. The trim removed 0 bases at V and 1 base at J, leaving 2 bases unmatched. The CDR3 runs to 15 residues. CDR3 in amino acids: CASSYSTGANTEAFF. CDR3 nucleotide sequence: TGTGCCAGCAGTTACTCAACAGGGGCGAACACTGAAGCTTTCTTT.

This chain connects TRBV7-9 to TRBJ2-1, with a weak D call TRBD2 (5 bases). V was cut by 5 bases and J by 6 bases, with 20 bases left in between. Germline-derived CDR1 and CDR2 are SEHNR and FQNEAQ (reference sequence). The CDR3 covers 16 residues. As DNA, the CDR3 is TGTGCCAGCAGCCCCGGAGGCGGTAGTGACGGCAATGAGCAGTTCTTC. The encoded protein is CASSPGGGSDGNEQFF.

The chain links TRBV3-1 (or the pseudogene TRBV3-2) to TRBJ2-5; TRBD2 matches at 11 bases. The CDR3 runs to 17 residues. Germline values: CDR1 LGHDT, CDR2 YNNKEL (reference sequence). J gave up 4 bases and V 3 bases, and 10 bases lay outside the gene matches. The CDR3 nucleotides read TGTGCCAGCAGCCATTCCTTGCCGGGACTAGCGGCAGAGACCCAGTACTTC. It specifies CASSHSLPGLAAETQYF.

The rearrangement joins TRBV11-2 to TRBJ2-7, with 12 nucleotides matching TRBD2. Trimming at V came to 4 bases and at J to 2 bases, leaving 3 bases not matched to a gene. CDR1 and CDR2 (germline): SGHAT, FQNNGV. The CDR3 has 15 residues. The CDR3 protein is CASSWRTSGTYEQYF. DNA of the CDR3: TGTGCCAGCAGCTGGCGGACTAGCGGGACCTACGAGCAGTACTTC.

The chain couples TRBV11-3 to TRBJ2-3; 8 bases match TRBD2. Unmatched junction bases numbered 5, after V lost 1 base and J lost 2 bases. This CDR3 spans 16 amino acids. CDR1 SGHNT and CDR2 YENEEA come from the germline V gene. Here the CDR3 DNA reads TGTGCCAGCAGCTTAGGGCTAGCGGGCACCACAGATACGCAGTATTTT. Residues: CASSLGLAGTTDTQYF.